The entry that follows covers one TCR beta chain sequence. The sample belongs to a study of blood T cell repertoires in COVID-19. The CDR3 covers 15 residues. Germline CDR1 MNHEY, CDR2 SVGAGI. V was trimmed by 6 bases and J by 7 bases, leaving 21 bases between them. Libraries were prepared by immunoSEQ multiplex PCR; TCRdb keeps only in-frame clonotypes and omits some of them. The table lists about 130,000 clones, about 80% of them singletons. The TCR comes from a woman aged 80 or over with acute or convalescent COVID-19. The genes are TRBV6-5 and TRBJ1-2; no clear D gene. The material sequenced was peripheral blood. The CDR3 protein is CASRRGNPRASGYTF. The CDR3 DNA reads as TGTGCCAGCAGAAGAGGGAATCCGCGGGCCTCTGGCTACACCTTC.